This TCR beta chain was observed in a study of cytomegalovirus exposure and HLA in healthy donors. Broader study findings: Among the sequence variants, a highly shared cluster was likely an artifact of sequencing. Across HLA loci, a later analysis found differing TCR association rates, with DRB1 most and HLA-C fewest. Another analysis was done later, and it associated 16,951 TCR beta sequences with HLA alleles at 0.05 false discovery rate.

As regards this clone: No antigen is known for it.

The V and J ends lost 1 base and 1 base respectively, with 13 bases between them. In germline, CDR1 is MGHRA, CDR2 YSYEKL. The length of the CDR3 is 16 residues. PCR involved 60 Vbeta and 13 Jbeta primers. Data came from immunoSEQ multiplex PCR; TCRdb stores just in-frame clones and leaves some out. The repertoire includes more than 95,000 clones, around four fifths of them detected once, and approximately 1.7% sits in the top ten. The source material was PBMCs. The V and J genes are TRBV4-1 and TRBJ1-1, with a weak D call TRBD1 (5 bases). This TCR derives from a woman in her thirties or forties in good health and CMV-seronegative. CDR3 sequence (DNA): TGCGCCAGCAGCCAAGCCTCGAGCAGGGCGAACACTGAAGCTTTCTTT. This translates into CASSQASSRANTEAFF.